A single sample gave rise to the 9 T cell receptor beta chains below, sequenced in a study of cytomegalovirus exposure and HLA in healthy donors. In the PCR, 60 Vbeta and 13 Jbeta primers were used. The assay was immunoSEQ multiplex PCR, and TCRdb's table has in-frame clones only and misses some. This sample yields approximately 150,000 clones, of which nearly 85% are seen a single time; around 3.2% belongs to the top ten. The sample comprised PBMCs. The source is a male donor in good health and CMV-seronegative.

The V call is TRBV7-6, the J call TRBJ2-2, with D perhaps matching TRBD1 (5 bases). In germline, CDR1 is SGHVS, CDR2 FNYEAQ. The V end lost 2 bases, the J end lost 2 bases, and 9 bases lay between the germline ends. The CDR3 sequence is 15 residues long. The CDR3 DNA is TGTGCCAGCAGCTTAAGGGGTACCAACACCGGGGAGCTGTTTTTT. The encoded protein is CASSLRGTNTGELFF.

The chain carries TRBV11-2 and TRBJ2-3; TRBD2 matches at 7 bases. CDR1 and CDR2 (germline): SGHAT, FQNNGV. V lost 5 bases, J lost 6 bases, and 11 bases stayed unmatched. The CDR3 is 15 residues long. CDR3 loop: CASSPAGTRSDTQYF. The CDR3 bases are TGTGCCAGCAGCCCAGCGGGGACCCGCTCTGATACGCAGTATTTT. Complete variable domain (other parts from reference TRBV11-2 and TRBJ2-3): EAGVAQSPRYKIIEKRQSVAFWCNPISGHATLYWYQQILGQGPKLLIQFQNNGVVDDSQLPKDRFSAERLKGVDSTLKIQPAKLEDSAVYLCASSPAGTRSDTQYFGPGTRLTVL.

The chain carries TRBV7-2 and TRBJ2-3; D unresolved. This CDR3 spans 15 amino acids. Trimming cost V 1 base and J 0 bases, with 8 bases left between them. The germline V gene has CDR1 SGHTA and CDR2 FQGNSA. The CDR3 region has the DNA TGTGCCAGCAGCTTAGTGGAGATGAGCACAGATACGCAGTATTTT. Translation gives CASSLVEMSTDTQYF.

This clone showed up just a few times. V usage is TRBV4-2 and J usage is TRBJ1-4; 10 nucleotides agree with TRBD1. CDR1 LGHNA and CDR2 YNFKEQ come from the germline V gene. The CDR3 loop spans 16 amino acids. Trimming at V came to 2 bases and at J to 6 bases, leaving 6 bases not matched to a gene. CDR3 sequence: CASSQSPGQGYEKLFF. The CDR3 DNA sequence: TGTGCCAGCAGCCAATCCCCGGGACAGGGGTATGAAAAACTGTTTTTT.

This rearrangement joins TRBV2 to TRBJ2-1; 8 bases are shared with TRBD2. The V gene end was trimmed by 3 bases and the J gene end by 8 bases; junction bases not matched to a gene: 9. Germline lookup yields CDR1 SNHLY and CDR2 FYNNEI. The CDR3 totals 15 residues. The CDR3, as DNA: TGTGCCAGCAGTGACCCAGCGGGAGAGTGCGATGAGCAGTTCTTC. Encoded protein: CASSDPAGECDEQFF.

J is TRBJ2-1 and V is TRBV4-1, with TRBD2 as a possible D gene (6 bases). This CDR3 has 18 amino acids. CDR1 is MGHRA and CDR2 is YSYEKL in the germline V gene. Trimming removed 5 bases at V and 2 bases at J, with 22 bases between. CDR3 in DNA: TGCGCCAGCAGCTACAAGATGTGGGGGGAAGTCCCCTACAATGAGCAGTTCTTC. Amino acid sequence: CASSYKMWGEVPYNEQFF.

The chain uses TRBV11-3 and TRBJ1-2; 8 bases align to TRBD1. This CDR3 contains 18 residues. Per the germline V gene, CDR1 is SGHNT and CDR2 is YENEEA. V shed 4 bases, J shed 0 bases, and the junction held 13 bases outside the gene matches. The CDR3 region is CASSSTLGTGAANYGYTF. The CDR3 nucleotides are TGTGCCAGCAGCTCAACCCTCGGGACAGGAGCAGCTAACTATGGCTACACCTTC.

This chain joins TRBV18 and TRBJ1-1; 7 bases are a match to TRBD1. The CDR3 is made up of 14 amino acids. The ends lost 3 bases at V and 4 bases at J; junction bases unmatched: 5. Germline V CDR1 and CDR2: KGHSH, LQKENI. The CDR3 protein is CASSPGTAGTEAFF. The CDR3 nucleotides are TGTGCCAGCTCACCCGGGACAGCGGGCACTGAAGCTTTCTTT.

The chain has TRBV11-2 and TRBJ2-7; 10 nucleotides agree with TRBD2. CDR1 and CDR2 from the germline V gene are SGHAT and FQNNGV. V was clipped by 2 bases and J by 4 bases; unmatched bases: 5. The CDR3 runs 15 residues. CDR3 in DNA: TGTGCCAGCAGCTTAAGCGGGGGGGCGCCGTACGAGCAGTACTTC. This encodes CASSLSGGAPYEQYF. Drawing the rest from reference TRBV11-2 and TRBJ2-7, the complete variable domain is EAGVAQSPRYKIIEKRQSVAFWCNPISGHATLYWYQQILGQGPKLLIQFQNNGVVDDSQLPKDRFSAERLKGVDSTLKIQPAKLEDSAVYLCASSLSGGAPYEQYFGPGTRLTVT.